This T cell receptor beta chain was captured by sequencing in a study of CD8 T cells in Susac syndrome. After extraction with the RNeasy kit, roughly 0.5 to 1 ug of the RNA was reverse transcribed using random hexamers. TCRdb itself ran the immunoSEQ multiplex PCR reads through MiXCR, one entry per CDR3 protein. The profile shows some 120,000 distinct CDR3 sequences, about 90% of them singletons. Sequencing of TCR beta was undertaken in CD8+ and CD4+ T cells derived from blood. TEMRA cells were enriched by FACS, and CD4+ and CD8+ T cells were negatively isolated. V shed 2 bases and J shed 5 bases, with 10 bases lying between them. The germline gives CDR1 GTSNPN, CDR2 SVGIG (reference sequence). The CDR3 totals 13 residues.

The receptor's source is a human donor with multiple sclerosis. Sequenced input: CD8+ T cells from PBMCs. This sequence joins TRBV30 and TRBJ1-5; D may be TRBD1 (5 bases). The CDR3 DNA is TGTGCCTGGAGTCCCCAGGGCCATCAGCCCCAGCATTTT. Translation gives CAWSPQGHQPQHF.